This T cell receptor beta chain emerged from a study of metastatic and nonmetastatic thyroid tumors. MiXCR re-clonotyped the PCR reads for TCRdb. Of 14,000 or so clones in the sample, about 27% were seen once. The CDR3 is made up of 15 amino acids. V was clipped by 5 bases and J by 6 bases; unmatched bases: 10. Germline V gene data show CDR1 as LNHDA and CDR2 as SQIVND (reference sequence). Among the patients, none had received any treatment before thyroid surgery. This clone rates as medium-sized. The TCR was taken from a female donor with papillary thyroid cancer or a benign thyroid nodule (not recorded which). Some clones in this sample may be carry-over from other donors' samples. This rearrangement joins TRBV19 to TRBJ2-1; 7 nucleotides match TRBD2. The sequenced material came from blood. The CDR3 DNA follows: TGTGCCAGTAGTCCCATAGCGGGCGCTAGCAATGAGCAGTTCTTC. It codes for CASSPIAGASNEQFF. The full variable domain, its missing parts supplied by reference TRBV19 and TRBJ2-1, is DGGITQSPKYLFRKEGQNVTLSCEQNLNHDAMYWYRQDPGQGLRLIYYSQIVNDFQKGDIAEGYSVSREKKESFPLTVTSAQKNPTAFYLCASSPIAGASNEQFFGPGTRLTVL.